The 31 T cell receptor beta chains below all came from one sample that was sequenced in a study of cytomegalovirus exposure and HLA in healthy donors. Vbeta (60) and Jbeta (13) primers were used in the PCR. Sequencing used immunoSEQ multiplex PCR; TCRdb keeps in-frame clones, though not all of them. Of hundreds of thousands of clones listed, approximately 82% are singletons. Material for sequencing was PBMCs. The receptors here all came from a male donor in good health and CMV-seronegative.

The chain employs TRBV4-1 and TRBJ2-5; TRBD1 might be the D (5 bases). With the DNA end fitting TRBJ2-7 better, the J assignment may be wrong. Looked up from germline, CDR1 is MGHRA and CDR2 is YSYEKL. The CDR3 has 14 residues. In DNA, the CDR3 is TGCGCCAGCAGCCTCGTGGGGCGCGGCTACGAGCAGTACTTC. As protein: CASSLVGRGYEQYF.

The rearrangement links TRBV18 to TRBJ1-2; 9 bases are shared with TRBD1. Germline V gene lookup returns CDR1 KGHSH and CDR2 LQKENI. Trimming took 3 bases from V and 5 from J; bases not matched to a gene: 4. The CDR3 loop spans 14 amino acids. The CDR3 protein is CASSPGQGPYGYTF. Written as DNA, the CDR3 is TGTGCCAGCTCACCGGGACAGGGCCCTTATGGCTACACCTTC.

This chain uses TRBV5-4 with TRBJ2-1, with D possibly matching TRBD2 (5 bases). Germline CDR1 is SGHNT and CDR2 is YYREEE (reference sequence). Trimming removed 0 bases from V and 9 bases from J, with 25 bases in between. This CDR3 region has 18 residues. This chain's CDR3 is CASSLGGIAKSRKGEQFF. The CDR3 nucleotides read TGTGCCAGCAGCTTGGGGGGTATAGCGAAAAGTAGGAAGGGTGAGCAGTTCTTC.

The chain links TRBV25-1 to TRBJ2-4; 9 bases match TRBD1. This CDR3 has 12 residues. V shed 7 bases, J shed 9 bases, and the junction held 4 bases outside the gene matches. Germline-derived CDR1 and CDR2 are MGHDK and SYGVNS. The CDR3 loop is CASTDRGSIQYF. CDR3 nucleotides: TGTGCCAGCACGGACAGGGGAAGCATTCAGTACTTC.

The chain joins TRBV6-1 to TRBJ2-2, with D unresolved. CDR3 size: 13 residues. V dropped 6 bases and J dropped 5 bases, with 10 bases sitting between them. The V gene's germline CDR1 is MNHNS and CDR2 SASEGT. CDR3 nucleotide sequence: TGTGCCAGCAGCGCTGGTCGGACCGGGGAGCTGTTTTTT. Its protein product is CASSAGRTGELFF.

The rearrangement uses TRBV7-9 and TRBJ2-1; 11 bases are shared with TRBD2. The CDR3 runs to 15 residues. The germline V gene has CDR1 SEHNR and CDR2 FQNEAQ (reference sequence). Trimming cost V 5 bases and J 4 bases; bases outside gene matches: 4. The DNA of the CDR3 is TGTGCCAGCAGCGTGACTAGCGGGGATTACAATGAGCAGTTCTTC. Its translation is CASSVTSGDYNEQFF.

The chain joins TRBV25-1 to TRBJ1-1, with 7 bases that match TRBD1. Germline loops: CDR1 MGHDK, CDR2 SYGVNS. CDR3 length: 14 residues. The junction had 7 bases not matched to a gene; V was cut back by 4 bases and J by 5 bases. The CDR3 DNA reads as TGTGCCAGCAGTGGCGACAGGGTGGCAACTGAAGCTTTCTTT. Its protein is CASSGDRVATEAFF.

This sequence joins TRBV6-1 and TRBJ2-5; TRBD1 matches at 10 bases. The last part of the DNA fits TRBJ2-7 better; the J call may be wrong. This CDR3 has 15 residues. Germline CDR1 and CDR2: MNHNS and SASEGT. CDR3 loop: CASSARQGAHGEQYF. The CDR3 DNA reads TGTGCCAGCAGTGCCCGACAGGGGGCGCATGGCGAGCAGTACTTC.

The J gene is TRBJ1-2, the V gene TRBV19; D not certain. Germline assignment: CDR1 LNHDA and CDR2 SQIVND (reference sequence). V was trimmed by 0 bases and J by 8 bases, leaving 7 bases between them. This CDR3 spans 12 amino acids. The CDR3 reads CASSIDLEGYTF. The CDR3 DNA follows: TGTGCCAGTAGTATAGATCTGGAGGGCTACACCTTC.

This sequence joins TRBV5-6 and TRBJ2-5; no firm D call. The CDR3 loop spans 14 amino acids. V shed 0 bases and J shed 2 bases, with 8 bases lying between them. CDR1 is SGHDT and CDR2 is YYEEEE in the germline V gene. Here the CDR3 reads CASSLGGIQETQYF. Written as DNA, the CDR3 is TGTGCCAGCAGCTTGGGTGGCATACAAGAGACCCAGTACTTC.

The table lists this clone with a few counts. This chain links TRBV7-2 with TRBJ1-2; no firm D call. Germline assignment: CDR1 SGHTA and CDR2 FQGNSA. CDR3 length equals 14 residues. Trimming took off 4 bases at V and 0 bases at J, with 9 bases between the two ends. The CDR3 loop is CASSSRFSNYGYTF. The CDR3 region has the DNA TGTGCCAGCAGCTCCCGGTTTTCTAACTATGGCTACACCTTC.

This sequence joins TRBV10-3 and TRBJ2-2; 10 nucleotides match TRBD1. The CDR3 covers 12 residues. CDR1 and CDR2 from the germline V gene are ENHRY and SYGVKD. V shed 10 bases and J 11 bases; nucleotides not matched to a gene: 7. This CDR3 is CATKGQGFELFF. CDR3 in DNA: TGTGCCACCAAGGGACAGGGGTTCGAGCTGTTTTTT.

With respect to this clone: The junction does not match germline at one end; this may be a read error. This chain joins TRBV6-5 and TRBJ2-2; TRBD1 agrees at 8 bases. In germline, CDR1 is MNHEY, CDR2 SVGAGI. The CDR3 sequence is 14 residues long. The CDR3 coding sequence is TGTGCCAGCAGTAGGACAGGGACAACCGGGGGGCTGTTTTTT. Translated, it gives CASSRTGTTGGLFF.

The rearrangement uses TRBV9 and TRBJ2-7, with 7 bases aligning to TRBD1. The CDR3 length is 13 residues. Germline V gives CDR1 SGDLS, CDR2 YYNGEE. Trimming at V came to 3 bases and at J to 3 bases, leaving 3 bases not matched to a gene. The CDR3 region is CASSDYRGYEQYF. DNA for the CDR3: TGTGCCAGCAGCGACTACAGGGGCTACGAGCAGTACTTC.

The chain has TRBV2 and TRBJ1-2; perhaps TRBD1 as D (6 bases). V gave up 2 bases and J gave up 5 bases, with 15 bases separating them. CDR1 is SNHLY and CDR2 is FYNNEI in the germline V gene. The CDR3 consists of 15 residues. For the CDR3, the DNA is TGTGCCAGCAGTGAAACCACAGGGCGGGGGTATGGCTACACCTTC. Translated, it gives CASSETTGRGYGYTF.

The chain employs TRBV27 and TRBJ2-7, with 8 bases that match TRBD2. J was trimmed by 0 bases and V by 4 bases; bases with no gene match: 8. The CDR3 has 16 residues. CDR1 MNHEY and CDR2 SMNVEV come from the germline V gene (reference sequence). In nucleotides, the CDR3 is TGTGCCAGCAGTTCCTACCGGGGGGGGCCCTCCTACGAGCAGTACTTC. This encodes CASSSYRGGPSYEQYF.

The DNA for the CDR3 is TGCGCCAGCAGCCAAGATCCAAGCGGTGAGCAGTTCTTC. Encoded protein: CASSQDPSGEQFF. The gene calls are TRBV4-1 and TRBJ2-1; D is possibly TRBD2 (5 bases). This CDR3 has 13 residues. V was trimmed by 0 bases and J by 9 bases, leaving 9 bases between them. The V gene's germline CDR1 is MGHRA and CDR2 YSYEKL.

This clone was picked up one time. The junction does not match germline at one end; this may be a read error. This rearrangement joins TRBV7-9 to TRBJ2-5; TRBD2 aligns across 11 bases. Germline V gene data show CDR1 as SEHNR and CDR2 as FQNEAQ (reference sequence). The CDR3 length is 15 residues. CDR3: CSSSRIAGGGETQYF. Here the CDR3 DNA reads TGTTCCAGCAGCCGAATAGCGGGGGGGGGCGAGACCCAGTACTTC.

The chain links TRBV10-3 to TRBJ2-5, with 11 nucleotides matching TRBD2. The CDR3 length is 14 residues. The germline V gene has CDR1 ENHRY and CDR2 SYGVKD. J gave up 4 bases and V 6 bases, and 4 bases lay outside the gene matches. CDR3 residues: CAISTTSGGETQYF. The CDR3 DNA reads TGTGCCATCAGCACAACTAGCGGGGGAGAGACCCAGTACTTC.

The chain combines TRBV5-5 with TRBJ1-1; maybe TRBD1 (5 bases). Looked up from germline, CDR1 is SGHKS and CDR2 is YYEKEE (reference sequence). CDR3 length: 13 amino acids. With 0 bases removed from V and 6 bases from J, the gap between germline ends came to 9 bases. DNA of the CDR3: TGTGCCAGCAGCTTGGAATGGGGGGCTGAAGCTTTCTTT. Its protein product is CASSLEWGAEAFF. The variable domain in full, completed from reference TRBV5-5 and TRBJ1-1, reads DAGVTQSPTHLIKTRGQQVTLRCSPISGHKSVSWYQQVLGQGPQFIFQYYEKEERGRGNFPDRFSARQFPNYSSELNVNALLLGDSALYLCASSLEWGAEAFFGQGTRLTVV.

The CDR3, as DNA: TGTGCCAGCAGCTTGGACAGGGCTAATGAAAAACTGTTTTTT. It translates to CASSLDRANEKLFF. The chain combines TRBV7-6 with TRBJ1-4, with 8 bases matching TRBD1. V lost 3 bases, J lost 3 bases, and 0 bases stayed unmatched. CDR1 and CDR2 (germline): SGHVS, FNYEAQ. The CDR3 is 14 amino acids.

CDR3 amino acids: CASSLVTGTSGRYPYEQYF. CDR3 DNA sequence: TGCGCCAGCAGCTTAGTTACCGGGACTAGCGGGAGATACCCCTACGAGCAGTACTTC. This chain links TRBV5-1 with TRBJ2-7, with 14 bases matching TRBD2. Germline-derived CDR1 and CDR2 are SGHRS and YFSETQ. With 2 bases clipped from V and 2 bases from J, the junction kept 12 bases outside the gene matches. This CDR3 is 19 amino acids long.

This chain connects TRBV28 to TRBJ1-5; D might be TRBD1 (6 bases). The V end lost 6 bases, the J end lost 8 bases, and 14 bases lay between the germline ends. The CDR3 has 13 residues. CDR1 is MDHEN, CDR2 SYDVKM, per germline. Here the CDR3 reads CASRLNTGKPQHF. In DNA form, the CDR3 reads TGTGCCAGCAGACTTAATACAGGGAAGCCCCAGCATTTT.

The J gene is TRBJ2-1, the V gene TRBV5-1, with a tentative D call TRBD2 (6 bases). Trimming removed 0 bases from V and 7 bases from J, with 14 bases in between. CDR3 length equals 15 residues. In germline, CDR1 is SGHRS, CDR2 YFSETQ. Written as DNA, the CDR3 is TGCGCCAGCAGCTTGGCCACGGGAGAATCGAATGAGCAGTTCTTC. It codes for CASSLATGESNEQFF.

For this clone: Other DNA sequences from this sample encode an identical CDR3 as well. This chain uses TRBV2 with TRBJ2-7; TRBD2 aligns across 7 bases. CDR1 is SNHLY, CDR2 FYNNEI, per germline. This CDR3 is built from 13 residues. Losses at the gene ends were 4 bases for V and 0 bases for J; bases not matched to a gene: 0. DNA of the CDR3: TGTGCCAGCAGTGGCGGGAGCTCCTACGAGCAGTACTTC. Its translation: CASSGGSSYEQYF.

The chain is built from TRBV5-5 and TRBJ2-7; TRBD2 matches 9 bases. Germline lookup yields CDR1 SGHKS and CDR2 YYEKEE (reference sequence). This CDR3 is 18 amino acids long. V was clipped by 0 bases and J by 2 bases; unmatched bases: 12. The CDR3 here is CASSLGSPLAGTPYEQYF. For the CDR3, the DNA is TGTGCCAGCAGCTTGGGGTCCCCACTAGCGGGCACACCCTACGAGCAGTACTTC.

This chain links TRBV7-9 with TRBJ2-3; D is perhaps TRBD2 (6 bases). Germline CDR1 reads SEHNR; CDR2 reads FQNEAQ (reference sequence). The ends were cut back, 1 base at V and 2 bases at J, with 13 bases in the middle. This CDR3 spans 16 amino acids. In nucleotides, the CDR3 is TGTGCCAGCAGCTTAGACAACCCGGGAGCCACAGATACGCAGTATTTT. It is translated as CASSLDNPGATDTQYF. Supplemented by reference TRBV7-9 and TRBJ2-3, the full variable domain reads DTGVSQNPRHKITKRGQNVTFRCDPISEHNRLYWYRQTLGQGPEFLTYFQNEAQLEKSRLLSDRFSAERPKGSFSTLEIQRTEQGDSAMYLCASSLDNPGATDTQYFGPGTRLTVL.

This clone was recorded a few times. The chain recombines TRBV6-1 with TRBJ1-1, with D unresolved. The V end lost 1 base, the J end lost 5 bases, and 11 bases lay between the germline ends. CDR3 length equals 14 residues. Per the germline V gene, CDR1 is MNHNS and CDR2 is SASEGT. CDR3 in amino acids: CASSEGNSRTEAFF. Written as DNA, the CDR3 is TGTGCCAGCAGTGAAGGAAACAGCCGAACTGAAGCTTTCTTT.

This chain uses TRBV6-4 with TRBJ2-7; 8 positions match TRBD2. This CDR3 is built from 15 residues. V trimming: 2 bases; J trimming: 4 bases; junction bases outside the gene matches: 7. Germline assignment: CDR1 MRHNA and CDR2 SNTAGT. The CDR3 reads CASSDVGLAAYEQYF. DNA for the CDR3: TGTGCCAGCAGTGACGTAGGACTAGCAGCTTACGAGCAGTACTTC.

The rearrangement links TRBV15 to TRBJ2-5, with 10 bases that match TRBD1. CDR1 is LNHNV and CDR2 is YYDKDF in the germline V gene (reference sequence). This CDR3 comprises 17 residues. The V gene end was trimmed by 2 bases and the J gene end by 4 bases; junction bases not matched to a gene: 10. CDR3 DNA: TGTGCCACCAGCAGATCAGGGAGACAGGGGGCATCAGAGACCCAGTACTTC. Translated, it gives CATSRSGRQGASETQYF. The variable domain in full, with the rest retrieved from reference TRBV15 and TRBJ2-5, is DAMVIQNPRYQVTQFGKPVTLSCSQTLNHNVMYWYQQKSSQAPKLLFHYYDKDFNNEADTPDNFQSRRPNTSFCFLDIRSPGLGDTAMYLCATSRSGRQGASETQYFGPGTRLLVL.

The chain is built from TRBV19 and TRBJ2-1; 7 positions match TRBD2. The trim removed 6 bases at V and 5 bases at J, leaving 7 bases unmatched. This CDR3 is 14 amino acids long. CDR1 LNHDA and CDR2 SQIVND come from the germline V gene (reference sequence). The CDR3 nucleotides read TGTGCCAGTAGGCAAGAACTAGCGAACAATGAGCAGTTCTTC. Its protein is CASRQELANNEQFF.